This TCR beta chain was captured by sequencing in a study of beta chain features in type 1 diabetes. Whole-study results and caveats: Reads derived from cDNA could over-represent cells showing high TCR expression. Naive, central memory and regulatory TCRB repertoires appeared more similar among patients than healthy donors. Equally in patients and controls, PCR might preferentially amplify shorter templates.

The trim removed 2 bases at V and 5 bases at J, leaving 6 bases unmatched. The CDR3 length is 15 residues. Germline CDR1 is GTSNPN and CDR2 is SVGIG (reference sequence). As concerns this clone: The antigen is unknown.

One heparinised blood draw averaging about 120 mL was given by each donor. Expressed TCRB transcripts were sequenced because the entire RNA isolate underwent reverse transcription. The method was immunoSEQ multiplex PCR; TCRdb's version includes in-frame clones alone and lacks a portion of them. The sample shows roughly 130,000 clones, 9.2% of them seen only once. This receptor was obtained from a young man in good health. V usage is TRBV30 and J usage is TRBJ2-5, with 12 bases that match TRBD2. Sequencing was performed on central memory CD4+ T cells from blood. The CDR3 here is CAWSRGLAGRETQYF. CDR3 DNA: TGTGCCTGGAGTCGCGGACTAGCGGGGAGGGAGACCCAGTACTTC.